This T cell receptor (beta chain) is drawn from a study of control samples from healthy donors and cancer patients. Data came from immunoSEQ multiplex PCR; TCRdb stores just in-frame clones and leaves some out. The sample yields over 150,000 clones, about 93% seen once. The germline CDR1 and CDR2 sequences are SGHVS and FQNEAQ. This CDR3 region has 13 residues. V shed 5 bases and J 7 bases; nucleotides not matched to a gene: 7. This clone was found once. The TCR was taken from a man between 18 and 35 years old in good health. Material: blood. This rearrangement joins TRBV7-8 to TRBJ1-2; 7 bases map to TRBD1. The CDR3 sequence: CASSVKRGLGYTF. For the CDR3, the DNA is TGTGCCAGCAGCGTTAAAAGGGGGCTTGGCTACACCTTC. The variable domain in full, with the rest retrieved from reference TRBV7-8 and TRBJ1-2, is GAGVSQSPRYKVAKRGQDVALRCDPISGHVSLFWYQQALGQGPEFLTYFQNEAQLDKSGLPSDRFFAERPEGSVSTLKIQRTQQEDSAVYLCASSVKRGLGYTFGSGTRLTVV.